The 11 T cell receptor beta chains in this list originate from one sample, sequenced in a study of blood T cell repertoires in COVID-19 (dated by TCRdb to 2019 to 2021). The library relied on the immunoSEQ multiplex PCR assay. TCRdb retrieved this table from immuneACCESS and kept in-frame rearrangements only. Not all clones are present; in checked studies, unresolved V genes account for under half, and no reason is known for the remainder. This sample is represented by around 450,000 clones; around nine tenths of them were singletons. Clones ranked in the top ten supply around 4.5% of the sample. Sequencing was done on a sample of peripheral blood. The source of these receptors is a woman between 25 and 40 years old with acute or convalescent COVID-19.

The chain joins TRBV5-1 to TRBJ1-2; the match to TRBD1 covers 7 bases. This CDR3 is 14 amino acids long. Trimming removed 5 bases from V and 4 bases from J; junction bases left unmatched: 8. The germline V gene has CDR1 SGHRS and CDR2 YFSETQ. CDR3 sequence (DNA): TGCGCCAGCAGAACTCCGGGACAGACCTATGGCTACACCTTC. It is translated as CASRTPGQTYGYTF. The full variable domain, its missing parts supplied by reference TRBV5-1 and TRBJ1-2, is KAGVTQTPRYLIKTRGQQVTLSCSPISGHRSVSWYQQTPGQGLQFLFEYFSETQRNKGNFPGRFSGRQFSNSRSEMNVSTLELGDSALYLCASRTPGQTYGYTFGSGTRLTVV.

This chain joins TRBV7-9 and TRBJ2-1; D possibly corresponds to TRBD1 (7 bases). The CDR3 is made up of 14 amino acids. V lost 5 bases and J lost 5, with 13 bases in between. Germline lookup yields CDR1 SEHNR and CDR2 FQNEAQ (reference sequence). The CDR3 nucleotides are TGTGCCAGCAGCGGGGGGACAGCAAACAATGAGCAGTTCTTC. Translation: CASSGGTANNEQFF.

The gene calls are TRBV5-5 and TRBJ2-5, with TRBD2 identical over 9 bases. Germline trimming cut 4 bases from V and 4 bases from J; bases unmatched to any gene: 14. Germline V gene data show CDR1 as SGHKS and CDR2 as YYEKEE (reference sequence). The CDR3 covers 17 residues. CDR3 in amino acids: CASSLSRLAGVRETQYF. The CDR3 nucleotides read TGTGCCAGCAGCCTATCTAGATTAGCGGGGGTTAGAGAGACCCAGTACTTC. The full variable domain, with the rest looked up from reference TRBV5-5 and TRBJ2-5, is DAGVTQSPTHLIKTRGQQVTLRCSPISGHKSVSWYQQVLGQGPQFIFQYYEKEERGRGNFPDRFSARQFPNYSSELNVNALLLGDSALYLCASSLSRLAGVRETQYFGPGTRLLVL.

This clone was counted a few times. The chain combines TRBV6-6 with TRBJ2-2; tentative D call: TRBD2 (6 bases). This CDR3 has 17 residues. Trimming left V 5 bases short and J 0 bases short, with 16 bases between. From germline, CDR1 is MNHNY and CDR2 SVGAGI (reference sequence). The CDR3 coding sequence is TGTGCCAGCAGTCGACTAGTTCAACAATCGAACACCGGGGAGCTGTTTTTT. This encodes CASSRLVQQSNTGELFF.

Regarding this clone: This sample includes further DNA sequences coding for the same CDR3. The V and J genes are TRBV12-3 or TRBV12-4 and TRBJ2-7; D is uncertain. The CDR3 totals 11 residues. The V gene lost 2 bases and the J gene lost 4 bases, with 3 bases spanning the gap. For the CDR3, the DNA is TGTGCCAGCAGTTTATTATACGAGCAGTACTTC. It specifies CASSLLYEQYF.

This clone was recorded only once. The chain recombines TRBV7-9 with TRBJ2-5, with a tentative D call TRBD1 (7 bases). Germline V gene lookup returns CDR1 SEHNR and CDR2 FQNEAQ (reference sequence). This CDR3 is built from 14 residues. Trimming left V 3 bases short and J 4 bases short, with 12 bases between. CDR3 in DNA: TGTGCCAGCAGCTTTCATCAGGGGGGAGAGACCCAGTACTTC. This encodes CASSFHQGGETQYF.

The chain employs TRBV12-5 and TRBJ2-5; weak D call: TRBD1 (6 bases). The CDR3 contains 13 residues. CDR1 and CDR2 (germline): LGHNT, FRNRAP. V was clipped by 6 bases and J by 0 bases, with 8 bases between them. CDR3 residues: CASGDSYQETQYF. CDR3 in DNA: TGTGCTAGTGGGGACAGTTACCAAGAGACCCAGTACTTC. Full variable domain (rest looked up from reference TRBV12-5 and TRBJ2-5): DARVTQTPRHKVTEMGQEVTMRCQPILGHNTVFWYRQTMMQGLELLAYFRNRAPLDDSGMPKDRFSAEMPDATLATLKIQPSEPRDSAVYFCASGDSYQETQYFGPGTRLLVL.

The CDR3: CASSESSSYEQYF. The CDR3 nucleotides read TGTGCCAGCAGTGAATCGAGCTCCTACGAGCAGTACTTC. This sequence joins TRBV6-1 and TRBJ2-7, with no clear D. V dropped 2 bases and J dropped 0 bases, with 5 bases sitting between them. The CDR3 runs to 13 residues. Germline-derived CDR1 and CDR2 are MNHNS and SASEGT.

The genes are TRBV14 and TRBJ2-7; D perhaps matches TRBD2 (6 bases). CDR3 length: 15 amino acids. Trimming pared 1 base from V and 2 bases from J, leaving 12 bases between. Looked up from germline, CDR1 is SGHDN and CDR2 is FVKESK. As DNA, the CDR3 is TGTGCCAGCAGCCAAGGACTAGGACTTGCCTACGAGCAGTACTTC. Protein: CASSQGLGLAYEQYF.

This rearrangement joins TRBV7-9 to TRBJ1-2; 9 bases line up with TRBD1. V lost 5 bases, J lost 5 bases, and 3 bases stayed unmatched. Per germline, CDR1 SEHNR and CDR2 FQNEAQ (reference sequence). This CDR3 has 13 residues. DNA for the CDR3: TGTGCCAGCAGCACGACAGGGGGATATGGCTACACCTTC. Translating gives CASSTTGGYGYTF.

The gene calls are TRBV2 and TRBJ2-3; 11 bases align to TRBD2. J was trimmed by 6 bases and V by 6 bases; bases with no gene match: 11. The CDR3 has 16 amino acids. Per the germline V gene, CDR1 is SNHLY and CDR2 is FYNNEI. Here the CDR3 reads CASRWITSGGSDTQYF. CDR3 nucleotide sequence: TGTGCCAGCAGATGGATAACTAGCGGGGGAAGCGATACGCAGTATTTT.